The 22 T cell receptor beta chains below were found in one sample sequenced in a study of beta chain features in type 1 diabetes. Study-level results: Within each of all four CD4+ subsets, Type 1 diabetes patients had TCRB CDR3s that were moderately but significantly shorter.

Their antigen targets remain unknown. The study reverse transcribed the entire isolated RNA, so it sequenced expressed TCRB transcripts. The protocol was immunoSEQ multiplex PCR, while the TCRdb copy is restricted to in-frame clones and leaves out a portion. The sample holds about 700,000 clones, roughly 13% seen once. Input material: naive CD4+ T cells from blood. These receptors were collected from a man between 18 and 35 years old with type 1 diabetes.

This clone was found a few times. The CDR3 sequence: CAWSRNSGNTGELFF. In DNA, the CDR3 is TGTGCCTGGAGTCGGAATAGCGGTAACACCGGGGAGCTGTTTTTT. The chain combines TRBV30 with TRBJ2-2; weak D call: TRBD2 (6 bases). Germline loops: CDR1 GTSNPN, CDR2 SVGIG (reference sequence). V lost 2 bases to trimming and J lost 2 bases, with 12 bases between them. The CDR3 contains 15 residues. Full variable domain (outside the CDR3, taken from reference TRBV30 and TRBJ2-2): SQTIHQWPATLVQPVGSPLSLECTVEGTSNPNLYWYRQAAGRGLQLLFYSVGIGQISSEVPQNLSASRPQDRQFILSSKKLLLSDSGFYLCAWSRNSGNTGELFFGEGSRLTVL.

V gene TRBV7-2 combines with J gene TRBJ2-1; 8 nucleotides match TRBD2. The CDR3 length is 16 residues. In germline, CDR1 is SGHTA, CDR2 FQGNSA. With 1 base clipped from V and 2 bases from J, the junction kept 4 bases outside the gene matches. The CDR3 DNA reads TGTGCCAGCAGCTTAGTAGGGCGGGGGGCCTACAATGAGCAGTTCTTC. Translated, it gives CASSLVGRGAYNEQFF.

This sequence joins TRBV6-5 and TRBJ2-1; D possibly corresponds to TRBD1 (5 bases). V was clipped by 0 bases and J by 5 bases, with 11 bases between them. The V gene's germline CDR1 is MNHEY and CDR2 SVGAGI. This CDR3 is built from 15 residues. The CDR3 sequence is CASSYSYTGNNEQFF. The CDR3 DNA is TGTGCCAGCAGTTACTCGTACACAGGTAACAATGAGCAGTTCTTC.

There are a few counts of this clone. The chain has TRBV29-1 and TRBJ1-2; 8 bases fit TRBD1. The CDR3 runs 15 residues. Germline lookup yields CDR1 SQVTM and CDR2 ANQGSEA. The CDR3 DNA follows: TGCAGTGCCCGGGGAGGGACAGGAGGAAACTATGGCTACACCTTC. Protein product: CSARGGTGGNYGYTF.

The chain is built from TRBV5-1 and TRBJ2-5, with 9 bases fitting TRBD1. This CDR3 region has 14 residues. Trimming cost V 4 bases and J 5 bases; bases outside gene matches: 6. Germline-derived CDR1 and CDR2 are SGHRS and YFSETQ. This CDR3 reads CASSPDRGSETQYF. The CDR3 DNA follows: TGCGCCAGCAGCCCGGACAGGGGAAGTGAGACCCAGTACTTC.

In its sample, this clone was seen a few times. V is TRBV7-2 and J is TRBJ2-3, with TRBD2 matching 7 bases. J was trimmed by 1 base and V by 2 bases; bases with no gene match: 3. The CDR3 runs 15 residues. CDR1 is SGHTA and CDR2 is FQGNSA in the germline V gene. CDR3 in DNA: TGTGCCAGCAGCTTATTTGGACTAGGCACAGATACGCAGTATTTT. It specifies CASSLFGLGTDTQYF.

This clone was observed a handful of times. The CDR3 is CASKNPQGPQETQYF. In nucleotides, the CDR3 is TGTGCCAGCAAGAATCCACAGGGACCCCAAGAGACCCAGTACTTC. The rearrangement joins TRBV2 to TRBJ2-5; tentative D call: TRBD1 (6 bases). Germline lookup yields CDR1 SNHLY and CDR2 FYNNEI. Trimming stripped 7 bases from V and 1 base from J, with 16 bases between. CDR3 length: 15 residues.

This clone was seen a few times. The rearrangement joins TRBV7-9 to TRBJ1-5; 7 positions match TRBD1. V lost 5 bases and J lost 15; bases outside the gene matches: 10. The CDR3 is made up of 12 amino acids. CDR1 is SEHNR and CDR2 is FQNEAQ in the germline V gene (reference sequence). The CDR3 region has the DNA TGTGCCAGCAGCCAGGGGGACTCCGGAGGGCATTTT. This codes for CASSQGDSGGHF.

The chain combines TRBV6-1 with TRBJ2-5; D not certain. The CDR3 consists of 13 residues. Germline V lookup: CDR1 MNHNS, CDR2 SASEGT. The V gene lost 0 bases and the J gene lost 5 bases, with 7 bases spanning the gap. The CDR3 DNA reads as TGTGCCAGCAGTGAAGCTGGGCGGGAGACCCAGTACTTC. It yields the protein CASSEAGRETQYF.

The rearrangement links TRBV11-2 to TRBJ2-6; unclear D gene. The CDR3 sequence is 14 residues long. V was trimmed by 5 bases and J by 0 bases, leaving 5 bases between them. Germline V gene data show CDR1 as SGHAT and CDR2 as FQNNGV. CDR3 sequence (DNA): TGTGCCAGCAGCCAAAACTCTGGGGCCAACGTCCTGACTTTC. Encoded protein: CASSQNSGANVLTF. The entire variable domain, with the rest obtained from reference TRBV11-2 and TRBJ2-6, is as follows: EAGVAQSPRYKIIEKRQSVAFWCNPISGHATLYWYQQILGQGPKLLIQFQNNGVVDDSQLPKDRFSAERLKGVDSTLKIQPAKLEDSAVYLCASSQNSGANVLTFGAGSRLTVL.

This clone turned up a few times. This chain joins TRBV30 and TRBJ1-5; 7 nucleotides line up with TRBD1. The junction had 4 bases not matched to a gene; V was cut back by 2 bases and J by 12 bases. Germline-derived CDR1 and CDR2 are GTSNPN and SVGIG (reference sequence). The length of the CDR3 is 11 residues. The chain's CDR3 is CAWSTGADQHF. CDR3 nucleotide sequence: TGTGCCTGGAGTACAGGGGCAGACCAGCATTTT.

The CDR3 protein is CASSPTGNYGYTF. CDR3 sequence (DNA): TGTGCCAGCAGTCCTACAGGGAACTATGGCTACACCTTC. The chain uses TRBV5-4 and TRBJ1-2; D may be TRBD1 (6 bases). Trimming removed 5 bases at V and 2 bases at J, with 10 bases between. Germline V gives CDR1 SGHNT, CDR2 YYREEE (reference sequence). The CDR3 has 13 residues. Variable domain in full (rest from reference TRBV5-4 and TRBJ1-2): ETGVTQSPTHLIKTRGQQVTLRCSSQSGHNTVSWYQQALGQGPQFIFQYYREEENGRGNFPPRFSGLQFPNYSSELNVNALELDDSALYLCASSPTGNYGYTFGSGTRLTVV.

V and J are TRBV7-2 and TRBJ2-4; unclear D gene. TRBJ2-5 explains the end of the DNA better; the J call may be wrong. The CDR3 covers 12 residues. Germline values: CDR1 SGHTA, CDR2 FQGNSA. CDR3 loop: CASSRKSRTQYF. CDR3 DNA: TGTGCCAGCAGCCGGAAAAGCAGGACCCAGTACTTC.

On this clone itself: Other nucleotide sequences in the sample specify the same CDR3. This chain uses TRBV7-9 with TRBJ1-2; D not certain. The CDR3 loop spans 13 amino acids. The germline gives CDR1 SEHNR, CDR2 FQNEAQ (reference sequence). Trimming removed 3 bases from V and 2 bases from J, with 7 bases in between. The CDR3 reads CASSLTSNYGYTF. CDR3 in DNA: TGTGCCAGCAGCTTGACTTCGAACTATGGCTACACCTTC.

V usage is TRBV7-9 and J usage is TRBJ2-5; D is unresolved. The CDR3 is 13 residues long. Germline loops: CDR1 SEHNR, CDR2 FQNEAQ (reference sequence). Trimming stripped 5 bases from V and 1 base from J, with 8 bases between. The CDR3 nucleotides are TGTGCCAGCAGCCTCCGGGTCCAAGAGACCCAGTACTTC. As protein: CASSLRVQETQYF.

Only a few counts were recorded for this clone. The chain couples TRBV4-1 to TRBJ2-3; D might be TRBD1 (6 bases). V lost 3 bases to trimming and J lost 4 bases, with 14 bases between them. Germline lookup yields CDR1 MGHRA and CDR2 YSYEKL. This CDR3 is 15 amino acids long. CDR3 in amino acids: CASSQGPEGADTQYF. DNA for the CDR3: TGCGCCAGCAGCCAGGGGCCCGAGGGGGCAGATACGCAGTATTTT.

This sequence joins TRBV4-1 and TRBJ2-7, with no clear D. Trimming took 0 bases from V and 4 from J, leaving 10 bases between them. CDR1 MGHRA and CDR2 YSYEKL come from the germline V gene. The CDR3 has 14 residues. The CDR3 loop reads CASSQDGSKYEQYF. CDR3 DNA sequence: TGCGCCAGCAGCCAAGACGGCAGCAAATACGAGCAGTACTTC.

A few counts support this clone. The DNA of the CDR3 is TGTGCCAGCAGCTTCCCGGGGGCCTACGAGCAGTACTTC. Encoded protein: CASSFPGAYEQYF. The V call is TRBV5-4, the J call TRBJ2-7, with D possibly TRBD2 on 6 matching bases. V lost 2 bases, J lost 2 bases, and 8 bases lay in between. The germline V gene encodes CDR1 SGHNT and CDR2 YYREEE (reference sequence). The CDR3 is made up of 13 amino acids.

The table lists this clone with a few counts. This chain uses TRBV7-9 with TRBJ1-6, with 7 nucleotides matching TRBD1. CDR1 and CDR2 (germline): SEHNR, FQNEAQ (reference sequence). This CDR3 contains 17 residues. The trim removed 1 base at V and 1 base at J, leaving 4 bases unmatched. In DNA form, the CDR3 reads TGTGCCAGCAGCTTAGGATCCAGGGGGTCCTATAATTCACCCCTCCACTTT. As protein: CASSLGSRGSYNSPLHF.

V is TRBV5-4 and J is TRBJ2-2; D is unclear. This CDR3 comprises 12 residues. V was cut by 7 bases and J by 3 bases, with 7 bases left in between. CDR1 is SGHNT and CDR2 is YYREEE in the germline V gene (reference sequence). The CDR3 loop reads CASRPDTGELFF. DNA for the CDR3: TGTGCCAGCCGCCCAGACACCGGGGAGCTGTTTTTT.

The chain has TRBV27 and TRBJ1-5; TRBD1 agrees at 7 bases. Germline values: CDR1 MNHEY, CDR2 SMNVEV (reference sequence). This CDR3 has 14 amino acids. Germline trimming cut 5 bases from V and 5 bases from J; bases unmatched to any gene: 6. The DNA of the CDR3 is TGTGCCAGCAGTCCGTGGGACAGTCATCAGCCCCAGCATTTT. This codes for CASSPWDSHQPQHF.

The table lists this clone with a few counts. The chain is built from TRBV6-1 and TRBJ2-2, with 7 bases matching TRBD1. Looked up from germline, CDR1 is MNHNS and CDR2 is SASEGT. Trimming at V came to 9 bases and at J to 4 bases, leaving 5 bases not matched to a gene. The CDR3 has 13 residues. The CDR3 loop is CASYRGGTGELFF. CDR3 DNA: TGTGCCAGTTACAGGGGTGGCACCGGGGAGCTGTTTTTT.